Shown below are 8 T cell receptor beta chains from a single sample sequenced in a study of radiotherapy plus CTLA-4 blockade in lung cancer. Clones were sequenced by immunoSEQ multiplex PCR, and TCRdb holds only the in-frame ones, with some missing. The sample has around 110,000 clones; about 84% are singletons. This specimen was peripheral blood, taken from a patient treated with radiotherapy plus ipilimumab. These receptors were taken from a human donor with non-small cell lung cancer that progressed on radiotherapy plus ipilimumab. Some clones in this sample may be carry-over from other donors' samples.

The CDR3 nucleotides read TGCGCCAGCAGCTTGGGAGGGGGAAACACCATATATTTT. Translated: CASSLGGGNTIYF. The J gene is TRBJ1-3, the V gene TRBV5-1; no clear D gene. CDR1 and CDR2 from the germline V gene are SGHRS and YFSETQ. The CDR3 has 13 residues. Between the trimmed V and J ends, which lost 0 bases and 4 bases, there was a span of 5 bases. Full variable domain (missing parts from reference TRBV5-1 and TRBJ1-3): KAGVTQTPRYLIKTRGQQVTLSCSPISGHRSVSWYQQTPGQGLQFLFEYFSETQRNKGNFPGRFSGRQFSNSRSEMNVSTLELGDSALYLCASSLGGGNTIYFGEGSWLTVV.

The V gene is TRBV6-1, the J gene TRBJ1-2; 7 bases fit TRBD1. This CDR3 has 15 residues. With V trimmed by 2 bases and J by 4 bases, 7 bases remained unmatched. Germline V gene lookup returns CDR1 MNHNS and CDR2 SASEGT. CDR3 residues: CASSEIHRGVYGYTF. The CDR3 DNA reads as TGTGCCAGCAGTGAAATTCACAGGGGTGTCTATGGCTACACCTTC.

This chain links TRBV7-2 with TRBJ2-7, with D perhaps TRBD2 (7 bases). V was pared by 4 bases and J by 1 base, with 14 bases between. CDR1 and CDR2 from the germline V gene are SGHTA and FQGNSA. The CDR3 consists of 15 residues. The CDR3 is CASSYIGGQSYEQYF. The CDR3 region has the DNA TGTGCCAGCAGCTATATCGGGGGGCAGTCCTACGAGCAGTACTTC.

For the CDR3, the DNA is TGTGCCAGTAGCTGGTTGGAGAACACTGAAGCTTTCTTT. Protein: CASSWLENTEAFF. This chain uses TRBV19 with TRBJ1-1; D uncertain. The CDR3 contains 13 residues. Germline V CDR1 and CDR2: LNHDA, SQIVND (reference sequence). The V end lost 6 bases, the J end lost 1 base, and 9 bases lay between the germline ends.

The chain has TRBV9 and TRBJ2-5; D is undetermined. The CDR3 runs 13 residues. CDR1 is SGDLS, CDR2 YYNGEE, per germline. V was shortened by 5 bases and J by 5 bases, with 13 bases between the two germline ends. The chain's CDR3 is CASSPRIGETQYF. CDR3 sequence (DNA): TGTGCCAGCAGTCCGAGGATCGGGGAGACCCAGTACTTC.

This chain uses TRBV2 with TRBJ2-4; D may correspond to TRBD1 or TRBD2 (6 bases each). The CDR3 spans 15 residues. V shed 7 bases and J shed 7 bases, with 20 bases lying between them. Germline V gene sequence: CDR1 SNHLY, CDR2 FYNNEI. The CDR3 bases are TGTGCCAGCAACCTGGACAGCCACGGAGGGAACATTCAGTACTTC. Translated: CASNLDSHGGNIQYF.

The chain carries TRBV5-1 and TRBJ2-3; D possibly uses TRBD1 or TRBD2 (5 bases each). Germline CDR1 SGHRS, CDR2 YFSETQ. Trimming pared 2 bases from V and 6 bases from J, leaving 13 bases between. The CDR3 has 14 residues. The CDR3 DNA follows: TGCGCCAGCAGCTTTGGACTGTCAGGGGATACGCAGTATTTT. This encodes CASSFGLSGDTQYF.

This chain uses TRBV19 with TRBJ2-5, with a possible D match to TRBD1 (6 bases). The J call may be faulty, since TRBJ2-7 better matches the DNA end. The germline CDR1 and CDR2 sequences are LNHDA and SQIVND (reference sequence). The CDR3 length is 14 residues. CDR3 loop: CASSIATGPYEQYF. The CDR3 DNA follows: TGTGCCAGTAGTATAGCGACAGGCCCCTACGAGCAGTACTTC.